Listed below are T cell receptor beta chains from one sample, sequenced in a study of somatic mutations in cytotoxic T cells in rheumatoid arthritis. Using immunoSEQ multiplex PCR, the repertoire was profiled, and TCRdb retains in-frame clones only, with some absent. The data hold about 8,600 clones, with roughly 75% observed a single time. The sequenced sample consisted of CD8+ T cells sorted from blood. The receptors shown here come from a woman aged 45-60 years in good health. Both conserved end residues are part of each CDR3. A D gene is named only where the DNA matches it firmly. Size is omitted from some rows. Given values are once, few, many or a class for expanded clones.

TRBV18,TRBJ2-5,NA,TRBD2,TGTGCCAGCTCACCACCGCGGGGGCAAGAGACCCAGTACTTC,CASSPPRGQETQYF
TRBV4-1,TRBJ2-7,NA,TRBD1,TGCGCCAGCAGCCAAGGACTGGGACAGGTCTACGAGCAGTACTTC,CASSQGLGQVYEQYF
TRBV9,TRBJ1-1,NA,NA,TGTGCCAGCAGCGACCCCCGGACAGTTAAGAACACTGAAGCTTTCTTT,CASSDPRTVKNTEAFF
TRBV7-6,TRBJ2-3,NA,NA,TGTGCCAGCAGCTTAGGTGGGGGCCTAGATACGCAGTATTTT,CASSLGGGLDTQYF
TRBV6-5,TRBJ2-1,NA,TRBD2,TGTGCCAGCAGTTACTCGCTCACTAGCGGGGGGAATGAGCAGTTCTTC,CASSYSLTSGGNEQFF
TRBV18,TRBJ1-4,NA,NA,TGTGCCAGCTCACCAGTTGACATCCCAACTAATGAAAAACTGTTTTTT,CASSPVDIPTNEKLFF
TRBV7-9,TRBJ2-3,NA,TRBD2,TGTGCCAGCAGCCCGCCACTAGCGGGGTTGGCAGATACGCAGTATTTT,CASSPPLAGLADTQYF
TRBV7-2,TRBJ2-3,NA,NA,TGTGCCAGCAGCTTAGTTCCCGGGGTGAATCCAGATACGCAGTATTTT,CASSLVPGVNPDTQYF
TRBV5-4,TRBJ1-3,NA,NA,TGTGCCAGCAGCTGGGACTTCGGGATGGGAAACACCATATATTTT,CASSWDFGMGNTIYF
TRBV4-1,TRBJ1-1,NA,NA,TGCGCCAGCAGCCAAGATGGGGGAAGAGGACAGAATACTGAAGCTTTCTTT,CASSQDGGRGQNTEAFF
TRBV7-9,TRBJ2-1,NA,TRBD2,TGTGCCAGCAGCTCCCTAGCGGGGGGAGGGAATGAGCAGTTCTTC,CASSSLAGGGNEQFF
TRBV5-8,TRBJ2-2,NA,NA,TGTGCCAGCAGCTTGGGGCGACACCACACCGGGGAGCTGTTTTTT,CASSLGRHHTGELFF
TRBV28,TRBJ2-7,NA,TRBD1,TGTGCCAGCAGTAGGACAGGGGGCCTGTACGAGCAGTACTTC,CASSRTGGLYEQYF
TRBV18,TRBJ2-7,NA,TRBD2,TGTGCCAGCTCACCGGGACTAGCGTTCGAGCAGTACTTC,CASSPGLAFEQYF
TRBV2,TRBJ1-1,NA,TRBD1,TGTGCCAGCAAAGGGGGCAGGGGGGTTGAAGCTTTCTTT,CASKGGRGVEAFF
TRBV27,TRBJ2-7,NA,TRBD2,TGTGCCAGCAGTTTAAAACTAGCGTATGAGCAGTACTTC,CASSLKLAYEQYF
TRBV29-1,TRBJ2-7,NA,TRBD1,TGCAGCGTTGGGACAGGGTACGGCTACGAGCAGTACTTC,CSVGTGYGYEQYF
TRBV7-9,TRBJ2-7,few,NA,TGTGCCAGCAGCTTAGAGGAACAGGGTTTCTACGAGCAGTACTTC,CASSLEEQGFYEQYF
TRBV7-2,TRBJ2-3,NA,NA,TGTGCCAGCAGCTACTATGGTAGCACAGATACGCAGTATTTT,CASSYYGSTDTQYF
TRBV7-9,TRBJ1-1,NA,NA,TGTGCCAGCAGCTTAGCGGGTCAGGGTTTGACTGAAGCTTTCTTT,CASSLAGQGLTEAFF
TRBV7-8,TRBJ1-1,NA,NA,TGTGCCAGCAGCTCCCCCGGGACAACGAACACTGAAGCTTTCTTT,CASSSPGTTNTEAFF
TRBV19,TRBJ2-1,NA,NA,TGTGCCAGTAGTATGGTTCAGAACAATGAGCAGTTCTTC,CASSMVQNNEQFF
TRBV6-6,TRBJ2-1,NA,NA,TGTGCCAGCAGCCTACCGGGCAATGAGCAGTTCTTC,CASSLPGNEQFF
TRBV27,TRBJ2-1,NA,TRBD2,TGTGCCAGCAGTTTCGGAGCTAGCGGGGGGATGTGCGTCTTC,CASSFGASGGMCVF
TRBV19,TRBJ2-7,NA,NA,TGTGCCAGTAGTAGTTATGGGTCGGGCTACGAGCAGTACTTC,CASSSYGSGYEQYF
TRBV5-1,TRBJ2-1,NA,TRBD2,TGCGCCAGCAGCTTACGCGGGGGGCTAGATGAGCAGTTCTTC,CASSLRGGLDEQFF
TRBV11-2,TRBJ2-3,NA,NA,TGTGCCAGCAGCCCCGGCAGGGCTAGCACAGATACGCAGTATTTT,CASSPGRASTDTQYF
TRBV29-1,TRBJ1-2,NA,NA,TGCAGCGTTGCTGCGGGCAGGTCTATCGGCTACACCTTC,CSVAAGRSIGYTF
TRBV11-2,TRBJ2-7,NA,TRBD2,TGTGCCAGCAGCCAGTGGCTAGCGGGGGAAAGCTTCTACGAGCAGTACTTC,CASSQWLAGESFYEQYF
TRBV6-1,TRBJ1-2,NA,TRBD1,TGTGCCAGCAGTGGGACAGGGGACTATGGCTACACCTTC,CASSGTGDYGYTF
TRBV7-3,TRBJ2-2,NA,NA,TGTGCCAGCAGCAGGGACTCCCCGAACACCGGGGAGCTGTTTTTT,CASSRDSPNTGELFF
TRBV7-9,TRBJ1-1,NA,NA,TGTGCCAGCAGCTTAGAGGGGCCTGGGTACACTGAAGCTTTCTTT,CASSLEGPGYTEAFF
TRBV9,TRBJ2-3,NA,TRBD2,TGTGCCAGCAGCGTATACCCCGGGGGGGCAACAGATACGCAGTATTTT,CASSVYPGGATDTQYF
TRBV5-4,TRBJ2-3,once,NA,TGTGCCAGCAGCTTTGGAACAGGCACAGATACGCAGTATTTT,CASSFGTGTDTQYF
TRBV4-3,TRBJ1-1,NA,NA,TGCGCCAGCAGCCAAGGGAACACACTAGAAAACACTGAAGCTTTCTTT,CASSQGNTLENTEAFF
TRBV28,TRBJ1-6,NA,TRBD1,TGTGCCAGCAGTCCTACAGGGGGTTCACCCCTCCACTTT,CASSPTGGSPLHF
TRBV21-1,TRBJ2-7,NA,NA,TGTGCCAGCAGCCCCGGAGATCAAAAGAGTTCAGGGGGCTACGAGCAGTACTTC,CASSPGDQKSSGGYEQYF
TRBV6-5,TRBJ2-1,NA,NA,TGTGCCAGCAGTTACTTGGGGGGGGCCGACAATGAGCAGTTCTTC,CASSYLGGADNEQFF
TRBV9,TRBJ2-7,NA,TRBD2,TGTGCCAGCAGCGTAGGAGGAGCGGGGGGAACCTACGAGCAGTACTTC,CASSVGGAGGTYEQYF
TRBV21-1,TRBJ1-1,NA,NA,TGTGCCAGCTCGGAGAATAAGGGGGCGCTTGATTGGACTGAAGCTTTCTTT,CASSENKGALDWTEAFF
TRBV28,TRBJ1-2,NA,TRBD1,TGTGCCAGCAGTTTTTCCGACAGGGACTTCTATGGCTACACCTTC,CASSFSDRDFYGYTF
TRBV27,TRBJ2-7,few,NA,TGTGCCAGCAGTTTAGTGAGAGGGGGCGCGGGGGAGCAGTACTTC,CASSLVRGGAGEQYF
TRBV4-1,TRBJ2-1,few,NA,TGCGCCAGCAGCCAAGTCCAGAATGAGCAGTTCTTC,CASSQVQNEQFF
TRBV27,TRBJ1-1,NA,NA,TGTGCCAGCAGTTTCTCAGACAGGTTGAACACTGAGGCTTTCTTT,CASSFSDRLNTEAFF
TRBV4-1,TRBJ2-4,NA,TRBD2,TGCGCCAGCAGCCAAGGGCCCCGACTAGCGGAAAACATTCAGTACTTC,CASSQGPRLAENIQYF
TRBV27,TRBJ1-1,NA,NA,TGTGCCAGCAGTTTTGGGGAGGGCACTGAAGCTTTCTTT,CASSFGEGTEAFF
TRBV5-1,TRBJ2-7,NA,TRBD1,TGCGCCAGCAGCTTGGGGGACAGGGAAAGTGGCCCGGTCGAGCAGTACTTC,CASSLGDRESGPVEQYF
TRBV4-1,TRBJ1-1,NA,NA,TGCGCCAGCAGCCAAGGCGCAGGGTTGAACACTGAAGCTTTCTTT,CASSQGAGLNTEAFF
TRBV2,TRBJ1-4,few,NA,TGTGCCAGCAGGAGGGAGGGTGAAAAACTGTTTTTT,CASRREGEKLFF
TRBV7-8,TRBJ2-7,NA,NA,TGTGCCAGCAGCCAGGACAGTTTCTACGAGCAGTACTTC,CASSQDSFYEQYF
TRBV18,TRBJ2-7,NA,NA,TGTGCCAGCTCACCACCTACAGGGAATTACGAGCAGTACTTC,CASSPPTGNYEQYF
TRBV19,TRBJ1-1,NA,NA,TGTGCCAGTAGTATCCAGAACAGGGTTACTGAAGCTTTCTTT,CASSIQNRVTEAFF